This T cell receptor (beta chain) comes out of a study of T cells in Graves' hyperthyroidism and ophthalmopathy. Turning to the study itself: The initial diagnosis was the point when peripheral blood was collected, ahead of any treatment.

PBMCs came from 9 to 10 ml fresh peripheral blood. From RNA transcripts, TCR beta CDR3 regions were amplified. The TCR CDR3 first-round RT-PCR relied on the HTBI primer set. TCRdb analysed the multiplex PCR reads with MiXCR anew, one entry per CDR3 protein. The sample has some 600,000 distinct CDR3 sequences, 11% to 15% seen once; the top ten hold roughly 5.5%. In its sample, this clonotype was seen a few times. Germline CDR1 reads DFQATT; CDR2 reads SNEGSKA (reference sequence). Trimming left V 3 bases short and J 9 bases short, with 23 bases between. The CDR3 is 16 residues long. The V gene is TRBV20-1, the J gene TRBJ1-4; D is ambiguous. This clonotype was sampled from a woman in her twenties or thirties with Graves' hyperthyroidism that later progressed to Graves' ophthalmopathy. Sequenced material: blood. The CDR3 here is CSASPPDQSVGQKLFF. DNA for the CDR3: TGCAGTGCTAGCCCTCCTGACCAGTCCGTAGGCCAAAAACTGTTTTTT.